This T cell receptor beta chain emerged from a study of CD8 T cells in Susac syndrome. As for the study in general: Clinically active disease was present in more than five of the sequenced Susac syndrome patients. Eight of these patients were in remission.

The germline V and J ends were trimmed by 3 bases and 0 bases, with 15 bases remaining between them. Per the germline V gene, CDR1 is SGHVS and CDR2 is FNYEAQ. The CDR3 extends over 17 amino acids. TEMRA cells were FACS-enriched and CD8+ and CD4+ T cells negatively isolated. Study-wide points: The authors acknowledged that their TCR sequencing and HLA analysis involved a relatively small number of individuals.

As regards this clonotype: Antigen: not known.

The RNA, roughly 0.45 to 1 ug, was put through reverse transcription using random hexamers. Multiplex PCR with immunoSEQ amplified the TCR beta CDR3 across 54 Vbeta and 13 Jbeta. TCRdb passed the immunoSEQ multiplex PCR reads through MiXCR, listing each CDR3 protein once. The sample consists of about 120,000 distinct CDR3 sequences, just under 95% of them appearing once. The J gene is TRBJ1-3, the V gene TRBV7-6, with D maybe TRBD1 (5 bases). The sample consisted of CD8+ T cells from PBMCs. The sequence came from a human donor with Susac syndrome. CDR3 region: CASSFRFRAASGNTIYF. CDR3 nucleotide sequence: TGTGCCAGCAGCTTTCGATTCAGGGCCGCCTCTGGAAACACCATATATTTT. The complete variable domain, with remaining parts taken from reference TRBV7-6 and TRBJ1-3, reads GAGVSQSPRYKVTKRGQDVALRCDPISGHVSLYWYRQALGQGPEFLTYFNYEAQQDKSGLPNDRFSAERPEGSISTLTIQRTEQRDSAMYRCASSFRFRAASGNTIYFGEGSWLTVV.